The 21 T cell receptor beta chains in this list originate from one sample, sequenced in a study of blood T cell repertoires in COVID-19. The assay was immunoSEQ multiplex PCR, and TCRdb's table has in-frame clones only and misses some. The sample holds about 97,000 clones; 81% are singletons and the top ten take 4.4%. Source material: peripheral blood. These TCRs come from a man aged 55-75 years with acute or convalescent COVID-19.

This clone was detected a few times. This rearrangement joins TRBV10-1 to TRBJ2-1; D uncertain. Germline lookup yields CDR1 WNHNN and CDR2 SYGVQD (reference sequence). CDR3 length: 14 amino acids. Trimming left V 10 bases short and J 0 bases short, with 13 bases between. The CDR3: CATSPGGSYNEQFF. The CDR3 DNA reads TGCGCCACCTCTCCAGGTGGCTCCTACAATGAGCAGTTCTTC.

The genes are TRBV2 and TRBJ1-1; no clear D gene. The ends were cut back, 7 bases at V and 5 bases at J, with 11 bases in the middle. Germline CDR1 is SNHLY and CDR2 is FYNNEI. This CDR3 has 12 amino acids. CDR3 DNA: TGTGCCAGCAAGAGGGCGTTGACTGAAGCTTTCTTT. This encodes CASKRALTEAFF.

This clone showed up just a few times. This chain uses TRBV29-1 with TRBJ1-2, with D uncertain. This CDR3 is 12 amino acids long. The germline CDR1 and CDR2 sequences are SQVTM and ANQGSEA. With 0 bases removed from V and 8 bases from J, the gap between germline ends came to 10 bases. This CDR3 is CSVEERTGGYTF. CDR3 nucleotide sequence: TGCAGCGTTGAAGAAAGGACTGGGGGCTACACCTTC.

The chain uses TRBV19 and TRBJ2-5, with D possibly being TRBD2 (6 bases). Trimming took 5 bases from V and 7 from J, leaving 17 bases between them. CDR1 is LNHDA and CDR2 is SQIVND in the germline V gene (reference sequence). This CDR3 has 14 residues. The CDR3 loop is CASSPLGLGGTQYF. The CDR3 bases are TGTGCCAGTAGTCCACTAGGCCTGGGAGGGACCCAGTACTTC.

This sequence joins TRBV19 and TRBJ1-2; TRBD1 agrees at 8 bases. Trimming removed 4 bases from V and 13 bases from J; junction bases left unmatched: 17. Looked up from germline, CDR1 is LNHDA and CDR2 is SQIVND (reference sequence). The CDR3 runs 15 residues. The CDR3 nucleotides read TGTGCCAGTAGTACCGGACAGGGAGGGCCTGATCGCTGCACCTTC. Translated: CASSTGQGGPDRCTF.

This chain uses TRBV19 with TRBJ1-2, with 9 positions matching TRBD1. From germline, CDR1 is LNHDA and CDR2 SQIVND (reference sequence). The trim removed 0 bases at V and 7 bases at J, leaving 9 bases unmatched. This CDR3 has 16 residues. The CDR3 coding sequence is TGTGCCAGTAGTATAGACCGCCTGGACAGGGGTTTTGGCTACACCTTC. Translated, it gives CASSIDRLDRGFGYTF. Using reference TRBV19 and TRBJ1-2 for the parts outside the CDR3, the full variable domain is DGGITQSPKYLFRKEGQNVTLSCEQNLNHDAMYWYRQDPGQGLRLIYYSQIVNDFQKGDIAEGYSVSREKKESFPLTVTSAQKNPTAFYLCASSIDRLDRGFGYTFGSGTRLTVV.

The table lists this clone with a count of one. The V gene is TRBV5-1, the J gene TRBJ2-2, with TRBD2 matching 10 bases. This CDR3 contains 17 residues. CDR1 and CDR2 (germline): SGHRS, YFSETQ. The junction had 8 bases not matched to a gene; V was cut back by 0 bases and J by 6 bases. CDR3 in DNA: TGCGCCAGCAGCTTGGTAGGCCTAGCGGGAGTCCCCGGGGAGCTGTTTTTT. Amino acid sequence: CASSLVGLAGVPGELFF.

The chain couples TRBV10-3 to TRBJ1-2; 7 bases agree with TRBD1. The V gene's germline CDR1 is ENHRY and CDR2 SYGVKD. The CDR3 is 14 amino acids. The ends lost 7 bases at V and 8 bases at J; junction bases unmatched: 13. The CDR3 DNA sequence: TGTGCCATCACCGCATCAGGGGGTCTTGACGGCTACACCTTC. This translates into CAITASGGLDGYTF.

The chain is built from TRBV18 and TRBJ1-2, with 7 positions matching TRBD1. CDR3 length equals 18 residues. J was trimmed by 0 bases and V by 2 bases; bases with no gene match: 12. Germline CDR1 is KGHSH and CDR2 is LQKENI. The CDR3 here is CASSPETGIVGANYGYTF. The CDR3 DNA reads TGTGCCAGCTCACCAGAGACAGGGATCGTAGGAGCTAACTATGGCTACACCTTC.

The rearrangement links TRBV19 to TRBJ1-1; TRBD1 matches at 7 bases. CDR1 and CDR2 from the germline V gene are LNHDA and SQIVND (reference sequence). The CDR3 totals 14 residues. V was clipped by 6 bases and J by 6 bases; unmatched bases: 10. The CDR3: CASSKRQGHAEAFF. The CDR3 region has the DNA TGTGCCAGTAGCAAAAGACAGGGCCACGCTGAAGCTTTCTTT.

The chain carries TRBV11-3 and TRBJ2-7; the match to TRBD1 covers 10 bases. The CDR3 covers 16 residues. V gave up 1 base and J gave up 3 bases; unmatched junction bases: 6. Germline V lookup: CDR1 SGHNT, CDR2 YENEEA. The CDR3 DNA reads TGTGCCAGCAGCTTAGTGGGGGACAGGGGTCTCTACGAGCAGTACTTC. Amino acids: CASSLVGDRGLYEQYF.

This chain joins TRBV12-3 or TRBV12-4 and TRBJ2-7; D possibly corresponds to TRBD1 (6 bases). The length of the CDR3 is 13 residues. V shed 3 bases and J shed 3 bases, with 9 bases lying between them. As DNA, the CDR3 is TGTGCCAGCAGTTTCCACAGGGACTACGAGCAGTACTTC. Translating gives CASSFHRDYEQYF.

The chain has TRBV3-1 (or the pseudogene TRBV3-2) and TRBJ2-7; TRBD2 aligns across 11 bases. The CDR3 is 14 amino acids. Trimming took 4 bases from V and 2 from J; bases not matched to a gene: 1. Germline CDR1 LGHDT, CDR2 YNNKEL (reference sequence). The CDR3 DNA is TGTGCCAGCAGCCGTAGCGGGGGGGCCTACGAGCAGTACTTC. Encoded protein: CASSRSGGAYEQYF.

This clone was observed a single time. The genes are TRBV29-1 and TRBJ2-7, with 7 bases lining up with TRBD1. V shed 4 bases, J shed 0 bases, and the junction held 0 bases outside the gene matches. Germline CDR1 is SQVTM and CDR2 is ANQGSEA. The CDR3 covers 12 residues. CDR3 in DNA: TGCAGCGTTGGGGACAGCTCCTACGAGCAGTACTTC. Amino acids: CSVGDSSYEQYF.

Comment on this clone: Other DNA sequences in the sample encode the same CDR3. The chain joins TRBV19 to TRBJ1-1, with unresolved D. The CDR3 spans 11 residues. Trimming removed 7 bases at V and 1 base at J, with 4 bases between. CDR1 and CDR2 from the germline V gene are LNHDA and SQIVND (reference sequence). CDR3 in DNA: TGTGCCAGTACCCGGAACACTGAAGCTTTCTTT. This encodes CASTRNTEAFF.

This clone came up a few times. V usage is TRBV25-1 and J usage is TRBJ1-5, with D hard to call. The CDR3 length is 15 residues. Germline CDR1 and CDR2: MGHDK and SYGVNS. Trimming shortened V by 3 bases and J by 0 bases, and 9 bases separated the two germline ends. The CDR3 coding sequence is TGTGCCAGCAGTGATTCAGGTTATAGCAATCAGCCCCAGCATTTT. It encodes CASSDSGYSNQPQHF.

The rearrangement joins TRBV19 to TRBJ2-1, with D hard to call. The CDR3 is 14 residues long. Germline CDR1 LNHDA, CDR2 SQIVND (reference sequence). Trimming cost V 6 bases and J 1 base, with 10 bases left between them. CDR3 amino acids: CASRPWASYNEQFF. Written as DNA, the CDR3 is TGTGCCAGTAGGCCCTGGGCTTCCTACAATGAGCAGTTCTTC.

The chain uses TRBV24-1 and TRBJ2-2; the match to TRBD2 covers 7 bases. The length of the CDR3 is 18 residues. Trimming took 3 bases from V and 4 from J; bases not matched to a gene: 13. Looked up from germline, CDR1 is KGHDR and CDR2 is SFDVKD. CDR3 in amino acids: CATSDMGSAGAFTGELFF. In DNA, the CDR3 is TGTGCCACCAGTGATATGGGGTCCGCGGGAGCATTCACCGGGGAGCTGTTTTTT.

This chain links TRBV7-2 with TRBJ1-2; possibly TRBD1 for D (6 bases). From germline, CDR1 is SGHTA and CDR2 FQGNSA. The CDR3 spans 15 residues. The V gene lost 0 bases and the J gene lost 5 bases, with 13 bases spanning the gap. CDR3 in amino acids: CASSLAATGLYGYTF. CDR3 in DNA: TGTGCCAGCAGCTTAGCGGCGACAGGACTTTATGGCTACACCTTC.

The CDR3 DNA is TGCGCCAGCAGCCAACGGGGGACGTCGGGCGGGGAGCTGTTTTTT. Protein sequence: CASSQRGTSGGELFF. This chain joins TRBV4-1 and TRBJ2-2; TRBD2 might be the D (6 bases). CDR1 and CDR2 from the germline V gene are MGHRA and YSYEKL. The CDR3 extends over 15 amino acids. The V end was cut by 2 bases, the J end by 7 bases, with 14 bases between.

The chain joins TRBV10-3 to TRBJ1-1; D ambiguous. V was cut by 0 bases and J by 9 bases, with 8 bases left in between. The CDR3 sequence is 12 residues long. Germline loops: CDR1 ENHRY, CDR2 SYGVKD. CDR3 loop: CAISESSRKAFF. The CDR3 DNA reads TGTGCCATCAGTGAGTCGAGTCGAAAAGCTTTCTTT.